This T cell receptor (beta chain) stems from a study of blood T cell repertoires in COVID-19. Generated by immunoSEQ multiplex PCR, the TCRdb table keeps only in-frame clones and is missing some. The sample includes about 160,000 clones, approximately 90% seen only once; the top ten take approximately 4.8%. This receptor was taken from a man aged 25-45 years with COVID-19, enrolled during active disease. The sequenced sample was peripheral blood.

This CDR3 reads CASIRPLGQEYEQYF. In DNA form, the CDR3 reads TGTGCCAGCATCCGCCCGTTGGGACAGGAGTACGAGCAGTACTTC. The gene calls are TRBV9 and TRBJ2-7, with 8 bases matching TRBD1. CDR1 and CDR2 from the germline V gene are SGDLS and YYNGEE. CDR3 length: 15 residues. The junction had 12 bases not matched to a gene; V was cut back by 6 bases and J by 4 bases.